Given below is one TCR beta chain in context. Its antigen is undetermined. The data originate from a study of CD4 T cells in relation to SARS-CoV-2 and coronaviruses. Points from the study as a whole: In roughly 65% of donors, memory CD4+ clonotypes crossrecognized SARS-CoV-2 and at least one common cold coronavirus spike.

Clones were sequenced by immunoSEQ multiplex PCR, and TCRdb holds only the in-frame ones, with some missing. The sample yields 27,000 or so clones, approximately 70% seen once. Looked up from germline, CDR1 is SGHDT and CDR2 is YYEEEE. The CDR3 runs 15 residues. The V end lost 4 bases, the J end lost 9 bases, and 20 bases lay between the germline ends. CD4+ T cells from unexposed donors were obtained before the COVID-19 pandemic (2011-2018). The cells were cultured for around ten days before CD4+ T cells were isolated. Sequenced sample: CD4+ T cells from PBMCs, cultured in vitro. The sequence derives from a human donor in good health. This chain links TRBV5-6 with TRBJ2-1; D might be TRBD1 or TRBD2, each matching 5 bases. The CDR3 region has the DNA TGTGCCAGCAGCCGGACACCCGAGGGTGCGAGTGAGCAGTTCTTC. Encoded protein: CASSRTPEGASEQFF. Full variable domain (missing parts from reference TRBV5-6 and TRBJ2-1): DAGVTQSPTHLIKTRGQQVTLRCSPKSGHDTVSWYQQALGQGPQFIFQYYEEEERQRGNFPDRFSGHQFPNYSSELNVNALLLGDSALYLCASSRTPEGASEQFFGPGTRLTVL.